This entry is about one T cell receptor beta chain. This entry belongs to a study of technical replicates of blood from a handful of donors. Sequencing was performed with immunoSEQ multiplex PCR; in TCRdb, only in-frame clones are kept and a portion is missing. The sample holds about 88,000 clones, about 93% seen once. This CDR3 contains 15 residues. Trimming stripped 1 base from V and 0 bases from J, with 7 bases between. Germline V CDR1 and CDR2: MDHEN, SYDVKM. The source is a human donor in good health. Sequencing was performed on T cells isolated from PBMCs. This chain uses TRBV28 with TRBJ1-3; no firm D call. The CDR3: CASSLSGFSGNTIYF. The CDR3 DNA reads as TGTGCCAGCAGTTTATCGGGATTCTCTGGAAACACCATATATTTT.